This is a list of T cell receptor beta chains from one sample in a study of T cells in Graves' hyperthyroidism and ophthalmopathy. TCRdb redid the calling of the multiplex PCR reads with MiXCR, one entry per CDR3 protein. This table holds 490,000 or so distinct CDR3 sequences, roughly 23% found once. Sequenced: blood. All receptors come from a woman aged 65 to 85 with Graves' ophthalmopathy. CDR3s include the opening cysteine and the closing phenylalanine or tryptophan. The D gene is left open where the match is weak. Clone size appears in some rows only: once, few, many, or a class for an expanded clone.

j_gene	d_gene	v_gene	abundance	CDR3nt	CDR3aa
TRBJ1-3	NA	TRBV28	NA	TGTGCCAGCAGTCCCCCTGACCGCGCCTCTGGAAACACCATATATTTT	CASSPPDRASGNTIYF
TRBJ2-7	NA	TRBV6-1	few	TGTGCCAGCAGTGAATCAACGGGCTACGAGCAGTACTTC	CASSESTGYEQYF
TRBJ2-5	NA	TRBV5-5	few	TGTGCCAGCAGCTTTGTTTTTGGAGAGACCCAGTACTTC	CASSFVFGETQYF
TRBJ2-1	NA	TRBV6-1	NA	TGTGCCAGCAGTGGGGGGAGGGGGCAATTGCGTGAGCAGTTCTTC	CASSGGRGQLREQFF
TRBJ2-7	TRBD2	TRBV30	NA	TGTGCCTGGGGAGTGGGGGGGATCTCCTACGAGCAGTACTTC	CAWGVGGISYEQYF
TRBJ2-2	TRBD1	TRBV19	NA	TGTGCCAGTAGTATTGGACAGGTGAACACCGGGGAGCTGTTTTTT	CASSIGQVNTGELFF
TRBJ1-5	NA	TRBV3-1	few	TGTGCCAGCAGCCAAGGGATTGGGCCCCAGCATTTT	CASSQGIGPQHF
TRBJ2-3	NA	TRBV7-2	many	TGTGCCAGCAGCGTCGGGACCTACGGCAGTGCGACGCAGTATTTT	CASSVGTYGSATQYF
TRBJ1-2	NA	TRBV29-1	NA	TGCAGCGTTGAGACAGACTGGAACGGCTACACCTTC	CSVETDWNGYTF
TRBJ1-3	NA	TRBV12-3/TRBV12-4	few	TGTGCCAGCAGTTTGCCAACAGGGCTTGGAAACACCATATATTTT	CASSLPTGLGNTIYF
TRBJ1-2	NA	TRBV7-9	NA	TGTGCCAGCAGCTTAGACGAGACACCCGTTTATAACGGCTACACCTTC	CASSLDETPVYNGYTF
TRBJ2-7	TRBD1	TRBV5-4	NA	TGTGCCAGCAGCTTGGGGGGGACAGCTATCTCCTACGAGCAGTACTTC	CASSLGGTAISYEQYF
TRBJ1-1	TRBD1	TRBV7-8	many	TGTGCCAGCAGCCCCAGGGGGCCGAGTACTGAAGCTTTCTTT	CASSPRGPSTEAFF
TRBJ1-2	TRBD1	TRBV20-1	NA	TGCAGTGCTAGTGGAGGGGGCAACTATGGCTACACCTTC	CSASGGGNYGYTF
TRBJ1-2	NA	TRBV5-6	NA	TGTGCCAGCAGCTTGACAGATAACTATGGCTACACCTTC	CASSLTDNYGYTF
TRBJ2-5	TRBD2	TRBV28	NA	TGTGCCAGCAGTTCTATAGGACTAGCGGGGGCGGAGACCCAGTACTTC	CASSSIGLAGAETQYF
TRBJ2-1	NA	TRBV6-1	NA	TGTGCCAGCAGGAGGGGGCTAGCGAACTACAATGAGCAGTTCTTC	CASRRGLANYNEQFF
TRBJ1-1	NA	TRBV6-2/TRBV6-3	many	TGTGCCAGCAGCACCGGGGCGTGGAACACTGAAGCTTTCTTT	CASSTGAWNTEAFF
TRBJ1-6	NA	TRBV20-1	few	TGCAGTGCTAGAGGCGGGACAAATTCACCCCTCCACTTT	CSARGGTNSPLHF
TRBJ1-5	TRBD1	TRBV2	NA	TGTGCCAGCAGTGGGGACCTTGACAGGGGGAGGGCGAGCAATCAGCCCCAGCATTTT	CASSGDLDRGRASNQPQHF
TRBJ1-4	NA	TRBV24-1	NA	TGTGCCACCAGTGACGGGCTTGGCGAAAAACTGTTTTTT	CATSDGLGEKLFF
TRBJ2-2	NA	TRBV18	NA	TGTGCCAGCTCACCGATGCCTCTGGGGAACACCGGGGAGCTGTTTTTT	CASSPMPLGNTGELFF
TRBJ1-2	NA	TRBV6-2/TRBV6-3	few	TGTGCCAGCAGTTACCAGGGCGTCGCAGGAGCCACCTATGGCTACACCTTC	CASSYQGVAGATYGYTF
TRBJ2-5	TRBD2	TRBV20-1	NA	TGCAGTGCCCCGCCGGCTAGCGGGAGGGTTAGGAGACAAGAGACCCAGTACTTC	CSAPPASGRVRRQETQYF
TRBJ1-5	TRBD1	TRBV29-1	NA	TGCAGCGTTGGCGTCGGACAGGGAGGCAGTGATCAGCCCCAGCATTTT	CSVGVGQGGSDQPQHF
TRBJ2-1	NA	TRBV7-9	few	TGTGCCAGCCGAACAGGATACAATGAGCAGTTCTTC	CASRTGYNEQFF
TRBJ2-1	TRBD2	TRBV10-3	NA	TGTGCCATCAGTGGGATAGCGGGAGTCTTCAATGAGCAGTTCTTC	CAISGIAGVFNEQFF
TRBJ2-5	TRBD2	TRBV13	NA	TGTGCCAGCACTCACGTACCCTTGCTAGCGGGACAAGAGACCCAGTACTTC	CASTHVPLLAGQETQYF
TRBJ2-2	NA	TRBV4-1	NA	TGCGCCACCAGGACAGACGCGAACACCGGGGAGCTGTTTTTT	CATRTDANTGELFF
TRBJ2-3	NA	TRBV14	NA	TGTGCCAGCAGCCAAGTTGTTCCGGTGGATACGCAGTATTTT	CASSQVVPVDTQYF
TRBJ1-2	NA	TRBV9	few	TGTGCCAGCAGCGTAGCGGCAGGCGGCGACTATGGCTACACCTTC	CASSVAAGGDYGYTF
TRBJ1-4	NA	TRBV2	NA	TGTGCCAGCAGTGTAGGAGTGAGACTGTTTTTT	CASSVGVRLFF
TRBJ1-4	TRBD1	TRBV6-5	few	TGTGCCAGCAGTTCGACAGGGGTTGGAAAACTGTTTTTT	CASSSTGVGKLFF
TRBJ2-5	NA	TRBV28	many	TGTGCCAGCAGCTTTACGCGCGCAGGGCGAAGGGAGACCCAGTACTTC	CASSFTRAGRRETQYF
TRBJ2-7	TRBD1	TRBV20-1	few	TGCAGTGCTCCGGACAGGGGCCTACGGGAGCAGTACTTC	CSAPDRGLREQYF
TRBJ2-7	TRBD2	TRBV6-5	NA	TGTGCCAGCAGTTACCCCATCGGACTAGCGGGAGTGGTAGAGCAGTACTTC	CASSYPIGLAGVVEQYF
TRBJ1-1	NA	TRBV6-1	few	TGTGCCAGCACGCGCAGGGCCACTGAAGCTTTCTTT	CASTRRATEAFF
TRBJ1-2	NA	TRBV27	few	TGTGCCAGCAGCCGGACAGCGGGGTATGGCTACACCTTC	CASSRTAGYGYTF
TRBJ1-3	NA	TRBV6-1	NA	TGTGCCAGCAGTGAAGCACTGGGACAAACCTCTGGAAACACCATATATTTT	CASSEALGQTSGNTIYF
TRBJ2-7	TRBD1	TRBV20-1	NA	TGCAGTGCTACCGAGGGGGGACAGGTCTACGAGCAGTACTTC	CSATEGGQVYEQYF
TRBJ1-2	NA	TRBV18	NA	TGTGCCAGCTCACCACCGGGTATTAACTATGGCTACACCTTC	CASSPPGINYGYTF
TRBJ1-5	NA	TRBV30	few	TGTGCCTGGAGTCCTCAGGGGAGGCAGCCCCAGCATTTT	CAWSPQGRQPQHF
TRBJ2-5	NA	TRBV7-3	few	TGTGCCAGCAGCCCAGGACCCAAAGAGACCCAGTACTTC	CASSPGPKETQYF
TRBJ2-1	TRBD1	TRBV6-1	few	TGTGCCAGCAGGGGACAGGGGGCTCTGAATGAGCAGTTCTTC	CASRGQGALNEQFF
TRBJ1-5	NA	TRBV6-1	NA	TGTGCCAGCAGCTGGGGGGGCAGTCTAGGGAGCAATCAGCCCCAGCATTTT	CASSWGGSLGSNQPQHF
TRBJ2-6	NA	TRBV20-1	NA	TGCAGTGCTAGAGAGTGGGACACCTACTCTGGGGCCAACGTCCTGACTTTC	CSAREWDTYSGANVLTF
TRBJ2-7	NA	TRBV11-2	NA	TGTGCCAGCAGCTTTCGAATCTGGGAGCAGTACTTC	CASSFRIWEQYF
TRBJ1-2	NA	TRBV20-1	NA	TGCAGTGCTATGTCCAGGGTCTTAGATGGCTACACCTTC	CSAMSRVLDGYTF
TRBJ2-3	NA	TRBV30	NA	TGTGCCTGGATGGGGTCCGGACCAACTACGCAGTATTTT	CAWMGSGPTTQYF
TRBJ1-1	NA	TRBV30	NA	TGTGCCTGGAGTGGACAAGCCTACACTGAAGCTTTCTTT	CAWSGQAYTEAFF
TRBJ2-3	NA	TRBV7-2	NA	TGTGCCAGCAGCTGGGGGACACCTACGCAGTATTTT	CASSWGTPTQYF
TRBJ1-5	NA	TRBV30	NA	TGTGCCTGGAGCCCAGCCCTTAGCAATCAGCCCCAGCATTTT	CAWSPALSNQPQHF
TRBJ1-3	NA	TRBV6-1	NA	TGTGCCAGCAGCACAGGGACACGTTCTGGAAACACCATATATTTT	CASSTGTRSGNTIYF